This record looks at one T cell receptor (beta chain) sequence and its context. This record belongs to a study of T cell changes during pregnancy in multiple sclerosis. Generated by immunoSEQ multiplex PCR, the TCRdb table keeps only in-frame clones and is missing some. The data show fewer than 85,000 clones, about nine tenths seen once. This clonotype was obtained from a female donor with multiple sclerosis, enrolled in a pregnancy study. Sequenced here: peripheral blood, sampled in the second trimester of pregnancy.

The CDR3 loop is CASSFPSGGKETQYF. The CDR3 coding sequence is TGTGCCAGCAGCTTTCCTTCAGGGGGAAAAGAGACCCAGTACTTC. The chain is built from TRBV5-5 and TRBJ2-5; TRBD1 matches 7 bases. Trimming removed 2 bases from V and 3 bases from J; junction bases left unmatched: 7. The V gene's germline CDR1 is SGHKS and CDR2 YYEKEE (reference sequence). The CDR3 has 15 amino acids.